This entry lists 12 T cell receptor beta chains sequenced from one sample in a study of control samples from healthy donors and cancer patients. TCRdb keeps only in-frame clones here, not all; method: immunoSEQ multiplex PCR. The sample has about 110,000 clones; approximately 82% are singletons. Material for sequencing was blood. These receptors came from a young man in good health.

V usage is TRBV5-1 and J usage is TRBJ2-1; TRBD2 matches at 8 bases. Germline CDR1 and CDR2: SGHRS and YFSETQ. The V gene end was trimmed by 4 bases and the J gene end by 0 bases; junction bases not matched to a gene: 6. The CDR3 runs 16 residues. The CDR3, as DNA: TGCGCCAGCAGCAACGGGGGGGTTTACTCCTACAATGAGCAGTTCTTC. Translated, it gives CASSNGGVYSYNEQFF.

V and J are TRBV21-1 and TRBJ2-7; the D call in the table, TRBD2, was not verified against the DNA. TRBV21-1 is recorded as a pseudogene. This CDR3 contains 14 residues. CDR3 coding DNA: TGTGCCAGCAGCACAGGAGGGTCGAGCGACGAGCAGTACGTC. Translated: CASSTGGSSDEQYV.

This clone was picked up a small number of times. This rearrangement joins TRBV2 to TRBJ1-6; 7 bases fit TRBD1. The trim removed 6 bases at V and 9 bases at J, leaving 11 bases unmatched. The germline V gene has CDR1 SNHLY and CDR2 FYNNEI. The length of the CDR3 is 15 residues. The CDR3: CASRETGSTGSPLHF. DNA for the CDR3: TGTGCCAGCAGGGAGACAGGGTCAACCGGTTCACCCCTCCACTTT.

This chain connects TRBV30 to TRBJ2-5; D call uncertain. CDR1 and CDR2 from the germline V gene are GTSNPN and SVGIG (reference sequence). The CDR3 spans 11 residues. With 5 bases removed from V and 4 bases from J, the gap between germline ends came to 8 bases. The CDR3 protein is CAWRIGETQYF. The CDR3 DNA follows: TGTGCCTGGCGTATCGGAGAGACCCAGTACTTC.

The chain couples TRBV7-6 to TRBJ2-5; a weak D match, TRBD2 (6 bases). This CDR3 is 18 amino acids long. Trimming pared 7 bases from V and 4 bases from J, leaving 28 bases between. Germline-derived CDR1 and CDR2 are SGHVS and FNYEAQ. The CDR3 protein is CASTRLPEGPKGRETQYF. The CDR3 bases are TGTGCCAGCACCAGACTCCCGGAGGGACCCAAGGGGCGAGAGACCCAGTACTTC.

This clone has a handful of counts. CDR3 sequence (DNA): TGTGCCAGCAGGGCTTTCAGCGGGGTCGGTACCGGGGAGCTGTTTTTT. Protein: CASRAFSGVGTGELFF. The rearrangement joins TRBV2 to TRBJ2-2, with 7 positions matching TRBD2. Per the germline V gene, CDR1 is SNHLY and CDR2 is FYNNEI. V was pared by 6 bases and J by 5 bases, with 12 bases of the junction left unmatched. This CDR3 region has 16 residues.

The sample holds one count of this clone. This chain links TRBV29-1 with TRBJ1-2; possible D gene TRBD1, 5 bases. The CDR3 has 13 residues. CDR1 and CDR2 (germline): SQVTM, ANQGSEA. V lost 4 bases and J lost 10, with 19 bases in between. CDR3 residues: CSVAGGSVFDYTF. The CDR3 DNA is TGCAGCGTTGCTGGGGGTTCGGTATTTGACTACACCTTC.

This clone appeared a single time. The J gene is TRBJ1-1, the V gene TRBV5-6; D unresolved. This CDR3 is built from 16 residues. Trimming removed 0 bases at V and 5 bases at J, with 17 bases between. Germline-derived CDR1 and CDR2 are SGHDT and YYEEEE. The CDR3 bases are TGTGCCAGCAGCTTGGGGCCCCCGGGCCCGGGGACTGAAGCTTTCTTT. Translating it yields CASSLGPPGPGTEAFF.

This clone came up a few times. V is TRBV7-6 and J is TRBJ2-3; no firm D call. The V and J ends lost 1 base and 2 bases respectively, with 10 bases between them. The V gene's germline CDR1 is SGHVS and CDR2 FNYEAQ. The CDR3 is 15 residues long. The CDR3 DNA is TGTGCCAGCAGCTTAGGGGCACCTTCCACAGATACGCAGTATTTT. Translated, it gives CASSLGAPSTDTQYF.

The chain employs TRBV28 and TRBJ1-6, with 8 bases lining up with TRBD1. Germline V gene data show CDR1 as MDHEN and CDR2 as SYDVKM. V lost 5 bases to trimming and J lost 5 bases; unmatched junction nucleotides: 8. CDR3 length: 16 amino acids. CDR3 bases: TGTGCCAGCAGTGTTCATACAGGGGGAAATAATTCACCCCTCCACTTT. It yields the protein CASSVHTGGNNSPLHF.

The V and J genes are TRBV2 and TRBJ1-3, with a tentative D call TRBD1 (5 bases). V was clipped by 5 bases and J by 2 bases, with 10 bases between them. This CDR3 is 14 amino acids long. Germline V gene data show CDR1 as SNHLY and CDR2 as FYNNEI. The CDR3 DNA sequence: TGTGCCAGCAGTCCGAGGACACCTGGAAACACCATATATTTT. Protein product: CASSPRTPGNTIYF.

The chain is built from TRBV6-6 and TRBJ2-3; 12 bases are a match to TRBD2. With 0 bases clipped from V and 4 bases from J, the junction kept 2 bases outside the gene matches. The CDR3 contains 16 residues. Germline CDR1 reads MNHNY; CDR2 reads SVGAGI (reference sequence). CDR3 loop: CASSYSTSGGSDTQYF. For the CDR3, the DNA is TGTGCCAGCAGTTACTCGACTAGCGGGGGATCAGATACGCAGTATTTT.